These 32 T cell receptor beta chains share one sample of origin, sequenced in a study of blood T cells in healthy people across ages. A J-beta primer mix and a sample-barcoded 5' primer were used in a second PCR of roughly 6 to 12 cycles. TCRdb called the 5' RACE reads again in MiXCR, with one record for every CDR3 protein. The profile shows 1,500,000 or so distinct CDR3 sequences, approximately 63% of them singletons. Sequencing was done on a sample of blood. These receptors were obtained from a man younger than 35 in good health.

V usage is TRBV12-3 or TRBV12-4 and J usage is TRBJ1-1; D possibly corresponds to TRBD1 (6 bases). The CDR3 runs to 14 residues. Trimming removed 7 bases at V and 5 bases at J, with 17 bases between. The CDR3 nucleotides are TGTGCCAGCATACAGGGAGTATACCGAACTGAAGCTTTCTTT. Amino acids: CASIQGVYRTEAFF.

CDR3 DNA: TGCAGTGCCAACTACCAGAACACTGAAGCTTTCTTT. It yields the protein CSANYQNTEAFF. This chain links TRBV20-1 with TRBJ1-1, with D unclear. This CDR3 spans 12 amino acids. CDR1 DFQATT and CDR2 SNEGSKA come from the germline V gene (reference sequence). Trimming cost V 6 bases and J 1 base, with 9 bases left between them.

This clonotype showed up just a few times. V is TRBV4-3 and J is TRBJ2-1; D unclear. Looked up from germline, CDR1 is LGHNA and CDR2 is YSLEER. Trimming took 4 bases from V and 4 from J, leaving 14 bases between them. The length of the CDR3 is 15 residues. For the CDR3, the DNA is TGCGCCAGCAGCCGATCCCAATGGGGTTACAATGAGCAGTTCTTC. It is translated as CASSRSQWGYNEQFF.

This chain links TRBV27 with TRBJ2-1, with 7 bases fitting TRBD1. The germline gives CDR1 MNHEY, CDR2 SMNVEV (reference sequence). This CDR3 region has 14 residues. The trim removed 5 bases at V and 4 bases at J, leaving 5 bases unmatched. In nucleotides, the CDR3 is TGTGCCAGCAGTGTAAGGGACAGATACAATGAGCAGTTCTTC. It yields the protein CASSVRDRYNEQFF.

V gene TRBV27 combines with J gene TRBJ1-1; D is unresolved. The CDR3 extends over 11 amino acids. With 5 bases removed from V and 7 bases from J, the gap between germline ends came to 8 bases. Germline V gene sequence: CDR1 MNHEY, CDR2 SMNVEV (reference sequence). The chain's CDR3 is CASSTNREAFF. In DNA, the CDR3 is TGTGCCAGCAGTACCAACCGTGAAGCTTTCTTT.

This clonotype was seen a handful of times. The rearrangement uses TRBV12-3 or TRBV12-4 and TRBJ2-7; D unclear. Trimming took 3 bases from V and 2 from J, leaving 14 bases between them. This CDR3 contains 15 residues. The CDR3 nucleotides are TGTGCCAGCAGTTTGAACAGCCTTATCCCCTACGAGCAGTACTTC. Translated, it gives CASSLNSLIPYEQYF.

The rearrangement uses TRBV5-6 and TRBJ1-2; no clear D gene. Germline CDR1 reads SGHDT; CDR2 reads YYEEEE. This CDR3 is 14 amino acids long. The V gene lost 0 bases and the J gene lost 7 bases, with 13 bases spanning the gap. The CDR3, as DNA: TGTGCCAGCAGCTTGGTGGGCAGTATAGGTGGCTACACCTTC. Protein: CASSLVGSIGGYTF. Complete variable domain (other parts from reference TRBV5-6 and TRBJ1-2): DAGVTQSPTHLIKTRGQQVTLRCSPKSGHDTVSWYQQALGQGPQFIFQYYEEEERQRGNFPDRFSGHQFPNYSSELNVNALLLGDSALYLCASSLVGSIGGYTFGSGTRLTVV.

This clonotype was found a few times. Just one base apart from a much larger clone, this may be a read error. This chain uses TRBV11-2 with TRBJ2-1; no reliable D call. This CDR3 has 11 amino acids. With 7 bases removed from V and 5 bases from J, the gap between germline ends came to 6 bases. Per germline, CDR1 SGHAT and CDR2 FQNNGV. CDR3 amino acids: CASNPNNEQFF. For the CDR3, the DNA is TGTGCCAGCAACCCTAACAATGAGCAGTTCTTC.

The chain joins TRBV21-1 to TRBJ2-7; TRBD2, as called in the table, went unchecked against the DNA. TRBV21-1 is a documented pseudogene. The CDR3 length is 17 residues. The CDR3 is CASSIGGLAGGSYEQYF. The CDR3 nucleotides are TGTGCCAGCAGCATAGGGGGACTAGCGGGAGGTTCCTACGAGCAGTACTTC.

V is TRBV12-3 or TRBV12-4 and J is TRBJ2-3; D unresolved. The CDR3 consists of 14 residues. V was clipped by 3 bases and J by 1 base, with 8 bases between them. The CDR3 reads CASSFTTRTDTQYF. The CDR3 region has the DNA TGTGCCAGCAGTTTCACTACTCGCACAGATACGCAGTATTTT.

The chain has TRBV6-6 and TRBJ1-1; D might be TRBD1 (5 bases). The V end lost 10 bases, the J end lost 3 bases, and 18 bases lay between the germline ends. The germline V gene encodes CDR1 MNHNY and CDR2 SVGAGI (reference sequence). This CDR3 region has 14 residues. CDR3 protein: CAIKASRADTEAFF. CDR3 sequence (DNA): TGTGCCATCAAAGCCAGCAGGGCGGACACTGAAGCTTTCTTT.

V is TRBV7-9 and J is TRBJ2-7, with D hard to call. The germline gives CDR1 SEHNR, CDR2 FQNEAQ (reference sequence). The CDR3 contains 11 residues. V was pared by 7 bases and J by 1 base, with 5 bases between. The CDR3 DNA reads as TGTGCCAGCATGCAGTCCTACGAGCAGTACTTC. Encoded protein: CASMQSYEQYF.

The V call is TRBV10-3, the J call TRBJ1-2; D is ambiguous. Germline V gives CDR1 ENHRY, CDR2 SYGVKD. CDR3 length equals 16 residues. V was shortened by 6 bases and J by 5 bases, with 22 bases between the two germline ends. CDR3 region: CAIRANLGPLEYGYTF. CDR3 in DNA: TGTGCCATCAGGGCGAACCTTGGACCCTTGGAATATGGCTACACCTTC.

This chain links TRBV2 with TRBJ2-1, with 9 bases fitting TRBD2. From germline, CDR1 is SNHLY and CDR2 FYNNEI. The CDR3 extends over 13 amino acids. V trimming: 9 bases; J trimming: 0 bases; junction bases outside the gene matches: 0. Written as DNA, the CDR3 is TGTGCCAGGACTAGCGGCTCCTACAATGAGCAGTTCTTC. It is translated as CARTSGSYNEQFF.

In regard to this clonotype: Being one base from a much bigger clone, this may be a read error. This chain connects TRBV6-1 to TRBJ2-7; 10 positions agree with TRBD1. There are 14 residues in the CDR3. Losses at the gene ends were 6 bases for V and 3 bases for J; bases not matched to a gene: 5. Germline CDR1 is MNHNS and CDR2 is SASEGT. CDR3 amino acids: CASRAGTGVYEQYF. The CDR3 DNA follows: TGTGCCAGCAGGGCCGGGACAGGGGTCTACGAGCAGTACTTC.

The chain joins TRBV12-3 or TRBV12-4 to TRBJ2-7; the D call may be TRBD1 or TRBD2 (6 bases each). V lost 5 bases and J lost 5, with 19 bases in between. The CDR3 has 15 amino acids. CDR3 coding DNA: TGTGCCAGCAGTCGGGACAAGGAGGGGGTTGACGAGCAGTACTTC. The encoded protein is CASSRDKEGVDEQYF.

This clonotype was recorded a few times. The rearrangement joins TRBV4-3 to TRBJ2-1; D not resolved. In germline, CDR1 is LGHNA, CDR2 YSLEER. Trimming left V 1 base short and J 0 bases short, with 13 bases between. The CDR3 consists of 17 residues. CDR3 region: CASSQVSSRSSYNEQFF. The CDR3 bases are TGCGCCAGCAGCCAAGTTTCCAGCAGGAGCTCCTACAATGAGCAGTTCTTC.

The chain carries TRBV6-2 or TRBV6-3 and TRBJ1-1; D is uncertain. Germline loops: CDR1 MNHEY, CDR2 SVGEGT. V lost 0 bases and J 7 bases, leaving 6 bases between the germline ends. The CDR3 sequence is 12 residues long. CDR3 protein: CASSYSRVEAFF. The CDR3 region has the DNA TGTGCCAGCAGTTACTCCCGCGTTGAAGCTTTCTTT.

The chain carries TRBV6-2 or TRBV6-3 and TRBJ1-5; unclear D gene. Per the germline V gene, CDR1 is MNHEY and CDR2 is SVGEGT. The length of the CDR3 is 13 residues. Trimming took off 8 bases at V and 0 bases at J, with 8 bases between the two ends. CDR3: CASQRDSNQPQHF. The CDR3, as DNA: TGTGCCAGCCAAAGGGATAGCAATCAGCCCCAGCATTTT.

The CDR3 here is CATCQGATEAFF. CDR3 nucleotides: TGTGCCACATGCCAGGGGGCCACTGAAGCTTTCTTT. The V gene is TRBV10-3, the J gene TRBJ1-1; TRBD1 agrees at 8 bases. This CDR3 comprises 12 residues. Germline lookup yields CDR1 ENHRY and CDR2 SYGVKD. The J segment lost 4 bases and the V segment lost 10 bases, leaving 5 bases of the junction unmatched.

The chain combines TRBV7-9 with TRBJ2-1; possible D gene TRBD2, 5 bases. The germline CDR1 and CDR2 sequences are SEHNR and FQNEAQ (reference sequence). CDR3 size: 15 residues. V gave up 0 bases and J gave up 2 bases, with 8 bases separating them. CDR3 nucleotides: TGTGCCAGCAGCTTAGCTTTCGGGACCTACAATGAGCAGTTCTTC. Protein sequence: CASSLAFGTYNEQFF.

This clonotype was observed a handful of times. The chain is built from TRBV25-1 and TRBJ1-5; D not certain. V lost 2 bases to trimming and J lost 8 bases, with 10 bases between them. This CDR3 is 13 amino acids long. The V gene's germline CDR1 is MGHDK and CDR2 SYGVNS. The CDR3: CASSETGFEPQHF. As DNA, the CDR3 is TGTGCCAGCAGTGAAACGGGGTTTGAGCCCCAGCATTTT.

This clonotype was seen a single time. This chain joins TRBV27 and TRBJ2-1; 13 positions match TRBD2. This CDR3 is 17 amino acids long. From germline, CDR1 is MNHEY and CDR2 SMNVEV (reference sequence). Unmatched junction bases numbered 11, after V lost 5 bases and J lost 7 bases. The CDR3 DNA sequence: TGTGCCAGCAGTCCAACCGGGACTAGCGGGGTTGTTAATGAGCAGTTCTTC. It specifies CASSPTGTSGVVNEQFF.

This chain links TRBV6-5 with TRBJ2-3, with 8 positions matching TRBD2. The ends lost 4 bases at V and 1 base at J; junction bases unmatched: 4. Per the germline V gene, CDR1 is MNHEY and CDR2 is SVGAGI. There are 15 residues in the CDR3. This CDR3 reads CASSSSAGGTDTQYF. CDR3 coding DNA: TGTGCCAGCAGTTCCTCAGCGGGGGGCACAGATACGCAGTATTTT.

The gene calls are TRBV20-1 and TRBJ2-1; 7 nucleotides align to TRBD2. CDR3 length: 15 amino acids. Germline values: CDR1 DFQATT, CDR2 SNEGSKA (reference sequence). The ends lost 6 bases at V and 0 bases at J; junction bases unmatched: 8. The CDR3 spells CSALASGLSYNEQFF. The CDR3, as DNA: TGCAGTGCCTTAGCTAGCGGCCTCTCCTACAATGAGCAGTTCTTC.

On this clonotype: The junction and the germline gene differ at one end; a read error may be behind it. The V and J genes are TRBV7-2 and TRBJ1-6; D is perhaps TRBD1 (5 bases). CDR1 and CDR2 (germline): SGHTA, FQGNSA. The CDR3 covers 15 residues. The chain's CDR3 is CASILTAGRGSPLHF. CDR3 bases: TGTGCCAGCATCTTAACAGCAGGGAGGGGATCACCCCTCCACTTT. Using reference TRBV7-2 and TRBJ1-6 for the parts outside the CDR3, the full variable domain is GAGVSQSPSNKVTEKGKDVELRCDPISGHTALYWYRQSLGQGLEFLIYFQGNSAPDKSGLPSDRFSAERTGGSVSTLTIQRTQQEDSAVYLCASILTAGRGSPLHFGNGTRLTVT.

Comments on this clonotype: At one of its ends the junction is not consistent with the germline gene, which may arise from a read error. CDR3 nucleotide sequence: TGTGCCAGCAGTTACTCCGGCGGGGGACAGGGGCCCTCATATGTTTATACGCGGTATTTT. Its translation is CASSYSGGGQGPSYVYTRYF. V is TRBV6-2 or TRBV6-3 and J is TRBJ2-3; 10 bases are shared with TRBD1. Germline V gene sequence: CDR1 MNHEY, CDR2 SVGEGT. CDR3 length equals 20 residues.

The V gene is TRBV10-3, the J gene TRBJ2-1, with D possibly TRBD1 on 6 matching bases. From germline, CDR1 is ENHRY and CDR2 SYGVKD. The CDR3 extends over 17 amino acids. Deletions cut 3 bases from V and 0 bases from J, with 15 bases between. The CDR3 bases are TGTGCCATCAGTGATTTTGGGGGCTCTAGCTCCTACAATGAGCAGTTCTTC. This gives the protein CAISDFGGSSSYNEQFF.

The chain recombines TRBV6-1 with TRBJ2-1; D might be TRBD1 (5 bases). Trimming cost V 2 bases and J 8 bases, with 16 bases left between them. This CDR3 region has 15 residues. Germline CDR1 reads MNHNS; CDR2 reads SASEGT. The CDR3 DNA sequence: TGTGCCAGCAGTGAACGACGATACAGGTTCGATGAGCAGTTCTTC. Protein product: CASSERRYRFDEQFF.

A single count supports this clonotype. This chain joins TRBV6-6 and TRBJ2-3, with D hard to call. CDR1 and CDR2 from the germline V gene are MNHNY and SVGAGI (reference sequence). The CDR3 runs to 14 residues. The V and J ends lost 2 bases and 2 bases respectively, with 8 bases between them. The CDR3 loop is CASSYDIYTDTQYF. The CDR3 DNA is TGTGCCAGCAGTTACGACATATACACAGATACGCAGTATTTT.

The V gene is TRBV6-2 or TRBV6-3, the J gene TRBJ2-1; the match to TRBD2 covers 9 bases. The CDR3 is 17 residues long. Looked up from germline, CDR1 is MNHEY and CDR2 is SVGEGT. With 7 bases clipped from V and 0 bases from J, the junction kept 10 bases outside the gene matches. The CDR3, as DNA: TGTGCCAGCAAGACCCCTATGCGGGGGGGCTCCTACAATGAGCAGTTCTTC. Encoded protein: CASKTPMRGGSYNEQFF.

The chain employs TRBV12-3 or TRBV12-4 and TRBJ1-1, with 7 positions matching TRBD1. After removal of 4 bases from V and 0 bases from J, the junction contained 2 bases not matched to a gene. The CDR3 is 14 amino acids. The CDR3 spells CASSWDSLNTEAFF. Written as DNA, the CDR3 is TGTGCCAGCAGTTGGGACAGCTTGAACACTGAAGCTTTCTTT.